The clone carrying this T cell receptor (beta chain) is a singleton in its sample. Its cognate antigen is unknown. These data belong to a study of molecular identifiers for immune sequencing clone quantification. Study-wide results and limits: Clones above 20 RNA copies contained over 99% of effector molecules and under 1% of naive molecules.

The bulk TCR libraries were made with methods described before and with listed TCR primers. TCRdb processed the PCR reads anew with MiXCR; each CDR3 protein has one entry. The sample includes about 65,000 distinct CDR3 sequences, around 17% of them seen just once. The specimen sequenced was naive CD8+ T cells from blood, with Jurkat cell RNA spiked in. Subset in this sample: FACS-sorted CD8+CD4-CCR7+CD45RA+ naive T cells. The sequence was collected from a human donor in good health. Some libraries in this study had Jurkat cell RNA spiked in.

The CDR3 region is CASSELNGTSSDTQYF. CDR3 nucleotides: TGTGCCAGCAGTGAATTGAACGGGACTAGCTCAGATACGCAGTATTTT. The chain couples TRBV6-1 to TRBJ2-3; 9 nucleotides align to TRBD2. This CDR3 has 16 residues. Germline loops: CDR1 MNHNS, CDR2 SASEGT. J was trimmed by 4 bases and V by 2 bases; bases with no gene match: 7.